This entry concerns a single T cell receptor beta chain. The data derive from a study of blood T cell repertoires in COVID-19. Study context: The United States, Italy and Spain were the sources of the acute and convalescent COVID-19 samples. PBMCs, B-cell-depleted T cells, or T cells provided the cDNA or gDNA that made up the material.

Per the original methods: Amplification of reference gene primers was used by the study to estimate nucleated cell counts. The data were produced by immunoSEQ multiplex PCR, yet TCRdb's version contains in-frame clones alone and is incomplete. V, J and clone size are those of that table, while D and trimming were read from the DNA. This table has 75,000 to 100,000 clones, more than 70% appearing once. CDR1 is LNHDA and CDR2 is SQIVND in the germline V gene (reference sequence). J lost 5 bases, V lost 3 bases, and 16 bases had no gene match. CDR3 length equals 19 residues. This chain connects TRBV19 to TRBJ2-3, with 11 bases identical to TRBD2. Sequenced material: peripheral blood. This TCR was sampled from a human donor in a cohort sampled during active COVID-19. The CDR3 DNA reads as TGTGCCAGTAGTATCCCTGGATTAGCGGGAGGGCCGGAAAAAGATACGCAGTATTTT. Translation gives CASSIPGLAGGPEKDTQYF.